One sample yielded the 27 T cell receptor beta chains listed below, sequenced in a study of cytotoxic CD8 clonotypes in ibrutinib-treated CLL. Repertoires were generated with immunoSEQ multiplex PCR, while TCRdb's copy carries only in-frame clones and drops some. Seen here are some 200,000 clones, approximately 70% observed once, and the top ten hold about 6.4%. The sequences come from PBMCs, collected after 12 months of ibrutinib treatment. The receptors come from a human donor with chronic lymphocytic leukemia.

This clone has more than one count but fewer than ten. The rearrangement uses TRBV6-5 and TRBJ2-4, with 7 bases that match TRBD2. The CDR3 consists of 14 residues. Germline values: CDR1 MNHEY, CDR2 SVGAGI. Losses at the gene ends were 5 bases for V and 1 base for J; bases not matched to a gene: 2. The CDR3 sequence: CASSPGGAKNIQYF. As DNA, the CDR3 is TGTGCCAGCAGTCCCGGGGGGGCCAAAAACATTCAGTACTTC.

This clone was seen only a few times. The chain is built from TRBV19 and TRBJ1-5; tentatively, D is TRBD1 (6 bases). The CDR3 has 17 residues. V shed 2 bases and J shed 0 bases, with 14 bases lying between them. Germline CDR1 LNHDA, CDR2 SQIVND (reference sequence). CDR3 sequence: CASSIPTQGNSNQPQHF. In DNA, the CDR3 is TGTGCCAGTAGTATACCGACACAGGGAAATAGCAATCAGCCCCAGCATTTT.

The chain has TRBV7-3 and TRBJ2-7, with 8 nucleotides matching TRBD2. With V trimmed by 5 bases and J by 7 bases, 10 bases remained unmatched. There are 14 residues in the CDR3. Looked up from germline, CDR1 is SGHTA and CDR2 is FQGTGA. In DNA, the CDR3 is TGTGCCAGCAGCCTTATAGCGGGACTGAGTGAGCAGTACTTC. It specifies CASSLIAGLSEQYF.

The J gene is TRBJ2-7, the V gene TRBV7-2; 8 nucleotides match TRBD2. CDR3 length: 15 residues. Germline V gene sequence: CDR1 SGHTA, CDR2 FQGNSA. Trimming at V came to 0 bases and at J to 2 bases, leaving 3 bases not matched to a gene. The CDR3 DNA reads as TGTGCCAGCAGCTTAGCTAGCGGGACGCCCTACGAGCAGTACTTC. Protein product: CASSLASGTPYEQYF.

The J gene is TRBJ2-1, the V gene TRBV18; D tentatively fits TRBD1 or TRBD2 (5 bases each). Between the trimmed V and J ends, which lost 4 bases and 13 bases, there was a span of 17 bases. The germline CDR1 and CDR2 sequences are KGHSH and LQKENI. This CDR3 spans 13 amino acids. In DNA, the CDR3 is TGTGCCAGCTCACTACGGGACGGCGATAATCAGTTCTTC. As protein: CASSLRDGDNQFF.

This clone was recorded a few times. J is TRBJ1-5 and V is TRBV4-1; D is unresolved. The V end lost 3 bases, the J end lost 1 base, and 10 bases lay between the germline ends. Germline CDR1 is MGHRA and CDR2 is YSYEKL. The CDR3 runs 15 residues. The CDR3 DNA sequence: TGCGCCAGCAGCCAGTTAGGGCTGAGCAATCAGCCCCAGCATTTT. It yields the protein CASSQLGLSNQPQHF.

The chain joins TRBV18 to TRBJ2-1; 9 bases fit TRBD2. Trimming cost V 4 bases and J 7 bases; bases outside gene matches: 8. The CDR3 loop spans 15 amino acids. Per the germline V gene, CDR1 is KGHSH and CDR2 is LQKENI. The CDR3 DNA reads TGTGCCAGCTCACGGGTTAGCGGGAGTTTGAATGAGCAGTTCTTC. It translates to CASSRVSGSLNEQFF.

Here the CDR3 reads CASSSSTGTLYEQYF. The CDR3 coding sequence is TGTGCCAGCAGCTCCTCGACAGGGACCTTGTACGAGCAGTACTTC. The chain combines TRBV11-2 with TRBJ2-7; TRBD1 agrees at 7 bases. The CDR3 runs 15 residues. Losses at the gene ends were 4 bases for V and 4 bases for J; bases not matched to a gene: 10. The germline V gene encodes CDR1 SGHAT and CDR2 FQNNGV.

The CDR3 DNA follows: TGTGCCAGCAGCAGTAGGACAGGGGGCTTTAGGAACACTGAAGCTTTCTTT. Translated: CASSSRTGGFRNTEAFF. The rearrangement uses TRBV5-6 and TRBJ1-1, with 11 bases lining up with TRBD1. V shed 4 bases, J shed 1 base, and the junction held 9 bases outside the gene matches. The germline V gene has CDR1 SGHDT and CDR2 YYEEEE. The CDR3 covers 17 residues.

This clone showed up just a few times. This chain connects TRBV20-1 to TRBJ1-4; tentative D call: TRBD1 (5 bases). V lost 4 bases and J 11 bases, leaving 11 bases between the germline ends. This CDR3 region has 11 residues. Germline V gives CDR1 DFQATT, CDR2 SNEGSKA (reference sequence). CDR3 in amino acids: CSATRDDKLFF. CDR3 sequence (DNA): TGCAGTGCTACCCGGGACGACAAACTGTTTTTT.

V usage is TRBV29-1 and J usage is TRBJ1-1, with a possible D match to TRBD1 (5 bases). V was shortened by 7 bases and J by 1 base, with 16 bases between the two germline ends. This CDR3 has 14 amino acids. Germline V gene sequence: CDR1 SQVTM, CDR2 ANQGSEA. The CDR3 coding sequence is TGCAGCGCAACAGGCGGGGGAGAGAACACTGAAGCTTTCTTT. Its protein product is CSATGGGENTEAFF.

V and J are TRBV29-1 and TRBJ2-4; 7 nucleotides align to TRBD2. There are 14 residues in the CDR3. Trimming cost V 4 bases and J 5 bases; bases outside gene matches: 8. Germline CDR1 SQVTM, CDR2 ANQGSEA. Here the CDR3 reads CSVGRSGTENIQYF. DNA for the CDR3: TGCAGCGTTGGGCGGAGCGGGACGGAAAACATTCAGTACTTC. Combining the CDR3 with reference TRBV29-1 and TRBJ2-4 gives the whole variable domain SAVISQKPSRDICQRGTSLTIQCQVDSQVTMMFWYRQQPGQSLTLIATANQGSEATYESGFVIDKFPISRPNLTFSTLTVSNMSPEDSSIYLCSVGRSGTENIQYFGAGTRLSVL.

The chain uses TRBV9 and TRBJ1-1; unclear D gene. The CDR3 length is 15 residues. CDR1 and CDR2 from the germline V gene are SGDLS and YYNGEE. The V end was cut by 0 bases, the J end by 0 bases, with 9 bases between. CDR3 region: CASSVDQLMNTEAFF. The CDR3 DNA reads as TGTGCCAGCAGCGTAGACCAACTCATGAACACTGAAGCTTTCTTT.

This clone showed up just once. This rearrangement joins TRBV6-6 to TRBJ2-1; no firm D call. The CDR3 loop spans 14 amino acids. Per germline, CDR1 MNHNY and CDR2 SVGAGI (reference sequence). V lost 5 bases, J lost 7 bases, and 15 bases lay in between. In nucleotides, the CDR3 is TGTGCCAGCAGTCTTCCGGCCCCTTTGAATGAGCAGTTCTTC. Protein sequence: CASSLPAPLNEQFF.

This chain links TRBV6-5 with TRBJ2-3; D is uncertain. Germline values: CDR1 MNHEY, CDR2 SVGAGI. The CDR3 has 13 residues. Trimming cost V 4 bases and J 4 bases, with 9 bases left between them. Here the CDR3 DNA reads TGTGCCAGCAGTTCCAGTCACCCAGATACGCAGTATTTT. This sequence encodes CASSSSHPDTQYF.

The table lists this clone with a few counts. CDR3 DNA sequence: TGCGCCAGCAGAGTTTCAACCTGGGTCACCGGGGAGCTGTTTTTT. Its translation: CASRVSTWVTGELFF. This chain connects TRBV5-1 to TRBJ2-2, with D unclear. Trimming stripped 5 bases from V and 4 bases from J, with 15 bases between. This CDR3 has 15 residues. Germline CDR1 reads SGHRS; CDR2 reads YFSETQ.

This clone was seen a handful of times. CDR3 loop: CASSYLGQGGYTF. CDR3 DNA sequence: TGTGCCAGCAGTTACTTGGGACAGGGTGGCTACACCTTC. V gene TRBV6-5 combines with J gene TRBJ1-2, with TRBD1 matching 9 bases. V shed 1 base, J shed 7 bases, and the junction held 1 base outside the gene matches. Looked up from germline, CDR1 is MNHEY and CDR2 is SVGAGI. CDR3 length: 13 residues.

This sequence joins TRBV18 and TRBJ2-7; D is uncertain. V lost 6 bases and J 3 bases, leaving 18 bases between the germline ends. The CDR3 is 15 residues long. Germline V gene sequence: CDR1 KGHSH, CDR2 LQKENI. The CDR3 coding sequence is TGTGCCAGCTCTCGGAACCGGGCCAGAAACTACGAGCAGTACTTC. It encodes CASSRNRARNYEQYF.

This clone was observed once. V usage is TRBV7-3 and J usage is TRBJ1-1; D may be TRBD1 (5 bases). V was shortened by 0 bases and J by 4 bases, with 9 bases between the two germline ends. The CDR3 has 14 residues. Germline V gene sequence: CDR1 SGHTA, CDR2 FQGTGA. CDR3 nucleotides: TGTGCCAGCAGCTTAACAGGGGTGGGCACTGAAGCTTTCTTT. Residues: CASSLTGVGTEAFF.

V gene TRBV6-5 combines with J gene TRBJ2-7; tentatively, D is TRBD1 or TRBD2 (5 bases each). The CDR3 has 15 residues. Germline loops: CDR1 MNHEY, CDR2 SVGAGI. V dropped 6 bases and J dropped 1 base, with 16 bases sitting between them. Here the CDR3 reads CASRRGTGDSYEQYF. CDR3 in DNA: TGTGCCAGCAGACGGGGTACAGGTGATTCCTACGAGCAGTACTTC.

The V and J genes are TRBV13 and TRBJ2-3; TRBD2 matches at 7 bases. Germline V gene lookup returns CDR1 PRHDT and CDR2 FYEKMQ (reference sequence). With V trimmed by 3 bases and J by 5 bases, 5 bases remained unmatched. The CDR3 contains 14 residues. The CDR3 bases are TGTGCCAGCAGCTTCGGCGGGAGTGTAGATACGCAGTATTTT. It yields the protein CASSFGGSVDTQYF.

V gene TRBV18 combines with J gene TRBJ2-7; 10 positions match TRBD1. The CDR3 length is 15 residues. CDR1 is KGHSH and CDR2 is LQKENI in the germline V gene. The trim removed 4 bases at V and 2 bases at J, leaving 5 bases unmatched. The CDR3 loop is CASSLGQGTTYEQYF. As DNA, the CDR3 is TGTGCCAGCTCACTGGGACAGGGGACGACCTACGAGCAGTACTTC. The whole variable domain, remainder taken from reference TRBV18 and TRBJ2-7, is NAGVMQNPRHLVRRRGQEARLRCSPMKGHSHVYWYRQLPEEGLKFMVYLQKENIIDESGMPKERFSAEFPKEGPSILRIQQVVRGDSAAYFCASSLGQGTTYEQYFGPGTRLTVT.

The chain employs TRBV27 and TRBJ2-7; 10 bases map to TRBD1. J gave up 2 bases and V 2 bases, and 9 bases lay outside the gene matches. The CDR3 is 17 residues long. Germline V CDR1 and CDR2: MNHEY, SMNVEV (reference sequence). In nucleotides, the CDR3 is TGTGCCAGCAGTTTAAGGTTAGCGGGACAGGGGCCCTACGAGCAGTACTTC. It is translated as CASSLRLAGQGPYEQYF.

This clone was detected only a few times. The rearrangement joins TRBV4-3 to TRBJ1-2, with unresolved D. Trimming cost V 7 bases and J 4 bases, with 16 bases left between them. The CDR3 loop spans 14 amino acids. CDR1 and CDR2 from the germline V gene are LGHNA and YSLEER. In DNA, the CDR3 is TGCGCCAGCACCATGAGGGTGGACGGCTATGGCTACACCTTC. Translating gives CASTMRVDGYGYTF.

The rearrangement joins TRBV10-2 to TRBJ2-3; 13 nucleotides align to TRBD2. CDR3 length: 14 residues. The V gene's germline CDR1 is WSHSY and CDR2 SAAADI. With V trimmed by 6 bases and J by 6 bases, 3 bases remained unmatched. CDR3 DNA sequence: TGCGCCAGCAGAACTAGCGGGGGGGCGGATACGCAGTATTTT. Translation: CASRTSGGADTQYF.

V and J are TRBV5-1 and TRBJ2-7, with a weak D call TRBD1 (6 bases). The V end was cut by 2 bases, the J end by 0 bases, with 15 bases between. From germline, CDR1 is SGHRS and CDR2 YFSETQ. This CDR3 region has 16 residues. The CDR3, as DNA: TGCGCCAGCAGCTTTTCAGCGGACAGCCACTCCTACGAGCAGTACTTC. Translated, it gives CASSFSADSHSYEQYF.

The V gene is TRBV2, the J gene TRBJ2-7; D is unclear. The CDR3 covers 12 residues. V was cut by 7 bases and J by 7 bases, with 14 bases left in between. Germline assignment: CDR1 SNHLY and CDR2 FYNNEI. This CDR3 reads CASTLSGGEQYF. DNA for the CDR3: TGTGCCAGCACCTTGTCTGGCGGTGAGCAGTACTTC.